This T cell receptor beta chain came from a study of tumor-infiltrating lymphocytes in primary liver carcinoma. Study-level background: With diameters of about 4.2 to 10 cm, tumors were stage T1-T3 N0M0. Study results and caveats: Paired tumor-adjacent and tumor-blood samples overlapped less than tumor region pairs did.

On this clonotype: Its antigen is undetermined. The junction shows a germline mismatch at one end, possibly a read error.

Production of TCR beta cDNA used around 0.45 ug total RNA together with a constant-region primer. Employing slightly modified ARM-PCR, three nested multiplex PCR rounds were run, and these gave rise to the TCR beta libraries. The opening two PCR rounds, around 10 cycles each, paired TRBV1-TRBV30 forward primers with a C-beta reverse primer. TCRdb used MiXCR to reprocess the multiplex PCR reads, holding one entry per CDR3 protein. The sample lists 100,000 or so distinct CDR3 sequences, over 55% occurring once. Investigators took RNA and DNA out together from about 19-30 mg of unsorted bulk tissue. Over 85% viable tumor cells were present in every tumor sample. Germline CDR1 is SGHAT and CDR2 is FQNNGV. This CDR3 comprises 13 residues.

The V and J genes are TRBV11-2 and TRBJ1-1, with a tentative D call TRBD1 (5 bases). Sequencing was performed on liver tumor tissue from sampling region 5. Subset specified: tumor region T5, tumor centre. The source is a woman aged 60 to 75 with primary liver carcinoma and hepatitis B virus infection. The CDR3 is CARSFIREAEAFF. The DNA of the CDR3 is TGTGCCCGCAGCTTCATCAGGGAAGCTGAGGCTTTCTTT.